This is a list of T cell receptor beta chains from one sample in a study of blood T cells in healthy people across ages. Via MiXCR, TCRdb re-called the 5' RACE reads, giving one row per CDR3 protein. The table lists about a million distinct CDR3 sequences, 30% to 40% of them singletons. Sequenced sample: blood. The source of these receptors is a man aged 18 to 35 in good health. CDR3s include the opening cysteine and the closing phenylalanine or tryptophan. The D gene is left open where the match is weak. Size is stated for part of the rows, as once, few or many counts, or as a class when the clone is expanded.

length	V	D	size	J	DNA	CDR3
14	TRBV5-1	NA	NA	TRBJ2-2	TGCGCCAGCAATCCGGCGGTGAATACCGGGGAGCTGTTTTTT	CASNPAVNTGELFF
14	TRBV28	TRBD1	few	TRBJ1-2	TGTGCCAGCAGTTTCACAGGGGGCCGTCATGGCTACACCTTC	CASSFTGGRHGYTF
13	TRBV6-2/TRBV6-3	NA	NA	TRBJ1-1	TGTGCCAGCAAATTGGGGAAGAACACTGAAGCTTTCTTT	CASKLGKNTEAFF
14	TRBV11-2	NA	NA	TRBJ2-2	TGTGCCAGCAGCCGACCAGGGCAGAGCGGGGAGCTGTTTTTT	CASSRPGQSGELFF
14	TRBV28	TRBD1	few	TRBJ1-4	TGTGCCAGCAGAGACGACAGGGGGACTGAAAAACTGTTTTTT	CASRDDRGTEKLFF
15	TRBV20-1	TRBD1	NA	TRBJ1-4	TGCAGTGCTAGAGGTAGCGGGACAGGGGAGGAAAAACTGTTTTTT	CSARGSGTGEEKLFF
14	TRBV6-5	NA	NA	TRBJ2-1	TGTGCCAGCACCGACAACGGGAAAAACAAGGAGCAGTTCTTC	CASTDNGKNKEQFF
12	TRBV7-3	NA	few	TRBJ2-5	TGTGCCAGCAGCTTGGACAACAATGAGCAGTACTTC	CASSLDNNEQYF
15	TRBV24-1	NA	many	TRBJ2-5	TGTGCCACCAGTGATTTGCAAATGGTTGGAGAGACCCAGTACTTC	CATSDLQMVGETQYF
15	TRBV20-1	NA	NA	TRBJ1-3	TGCAGTGCAGGACAGTTGGGAATCTCTGGAAACACCATATATTTT	CSAGQLGISGNTIYF
17	TRBV5-1	TRBD2	few	TRBJ2-1	TGCGCCAGCAGCTTGGGGGTTGCTAGCGGGGGAGGCAATGAGCAGTTCTTC	CASSLGVASGGGNEQFF
15	TRBV27	TRBD1	few	TRBJ1-4	TGTGCCAGCAGTAGGGACAGTCGAACTAATGAAAAACTGTTTTTT	CASSRDSRTNEKLFF
16	TRBV20-1	TRBD2	few	TRBJ2-7	TGCAGTGCTAGTACTACTAGCGGGGGACTCGCCTACGAGCAGTACTTC	CSASTTSGGLAYEQYF
13	TRBV27	NA	many	TRBJ2-7	TGTGCCAGCAGTTTCAGGAGCTCCTACGAGCAGTACTTC	CASSFRSSYEQYF
14	TRBV7-2	NA	NA	TRBJ2-5	TGTGCCAGCAGCTTAGACGGACACCAAGAGACCCAGTACTTC	CASSLDGHQETQYF
15	TRBV9	TRBD2	NA	TRBJ2-1	TGTGCCAGCAGCGTAAGGACTAGCGAGTACAATGAGCAGTTCTTC	CASSVRTSEYNEQFF
15	TRBV7-2	NA	NA	TRBJ1-4	TGTGCCAGCAGCTTAGGCGGAGAGCGGGGAGAAAAACTGTTTTTT	CASSLGGERGEKLFF
16	TRBV5-5	TRBD1	few	TRBJ2-1	TGTGCCAGCAGCTTGGAAAGGGACAGGGCTTACAATGAGCAGTTCTTC	CASSLERDRAYNEQFF
17	TRBV6-1	NA	NA	TRBJ1-2	TGTGCCAGCAACCCTGAACCTGTCGGGCTGCCTAACTATGGCTACACCTTC	CASNPEPVGLPNYGYTF
14	TRBV9	NA	few	TRBJ2-1	TGTGCCAGCCTACCGGGATCAGCGGGCGATGAGCAGTTCTTC	CASLPGSAGDEQFF
12	TRBV18	NA	NA	TRBJ1-1	TGTGCCAGCTCACCGGACGACCAGTTGGCTTTCTTT	CASSPDDQLAFF
22	TRBV20-1	NA	few	TRBJ2-3	TGCAGTGCTAGGCCCCCCTTAGAGAGGCCCCTTATTGGCGGATCAAAAACAGATACGCAGTATTTT	CSARPPLERPLIGGSKTDTQYF
14	TRBV12-3/TRBV12-4	NA	many	TRBJ2-7	TGTGCCAGCAGTTTGGGTGCAGGCTCCTACGAGCAGTACTTC	CASSLGAGSYEQYF
16	TRBV30	TRBD1	NA	TRBJ2-7	TGTGCCTGGAGTCCCACCCTTGGGGACAGGAGATACGAGCAGTACTTC	CAWSPTLGDRRYEQYF
13	TRBV20-1	TRBD1	NA	TRBJ1-2	TGCAGTGCTCATGGGACAGGGGGCTATGGCTACACCTTC	CSAHGTGGYGYTF
17	TRBV7-2	TRBD2	NA	TRBJ2-1	TGTGCCAGCAGCTTAAGAAGACTAGCGGTTTCCTACAATGAGCAGTTCTTC	CASSLRRLAVSYNEQFF
13	TRBV7-3	TRBD2	NA	TRBJ2-1	TGTGCCAGCAGCTTATATGGCGGGGGGGAGCAGTTCTTC	CASSLYGGGEQFF
13	TRBV4-3	NA	NA	TRBJ2-7	TGCGCCAGCAGCCAAGATCTGTGGGGGGAGCAGTACTTC	CASSQDLWGEQYF
14	TRBV3-1	NA	few	TRBJ2-3	TGTGCCAGCAGCCAAGATCACGAAGGAGATACGCAGTATTTT	CASSQDHEGDTQYF
17	TRBV27	TRBD2	NA	TRBJ2-3	TGTGCCAGCAGTTTACCGGGGACTAGCGGGGGCACAGATACGCAGTATTTT	CASSLPGTSGGTDTQYF
15	TRBV7-2	NA	NA	TRBJ1-1	TGTGCCAGCAGCTTAGCGAGGGGGGTGGGGACTGAAGCTTTCTTT	CASSLARGVGTEAFF
16	TRBV20-1	NA	few	TRBJ1-4	TGCAGTGCTAGTTACCTTTCCAGGTCTTCTAATGAAAAACTGTTTTTT	CSASYLSRSSNEKLFF
15	TRBV4-3	TRBD1	few	TRBJ1-4	TGCGCCAGCAGCCAATTCGAGGGACAGAGTGAAAAACTGTTTTTT	CASSQFEGQSEKLFF
14	TRBV7-9	NA	NA	TRBJ1-2	TGTGCCAGCAGCTTAGCAGAGTTAAACTATGGCTACACCTTC	CASSLAELNYGYTF
14	TRBV5-1	NA	many	TRBJ2-5	TGCGCCAGCAGCTTGGAGTCACAACAAGAGACCCAGTACTTC	CASSLESQQETQYF
13	TRBV10-3	NA	NA	TRBJ2-2	TGTGCCGCAGGGGACTCACCAATAGGGGAGCTGTTTTTT	CAAGDSPIGELFF